This TCR beta chain was documented in a study of graft-versus-host responses after intestinal transplantation. Points from the study as a whole: The presence of high graft-versus-host to host-versus-graft clonal ratios in allografts characterized patients with graft-donor T cell macrochimerism. With peak circulating GvH clone levels came an association with early post-transplant HvG declines.

Profiling relied on immunoSEQ multiplex PCR, and the TCRdb table lists in-frame clones only, not all of them. The sample includes approximately 75,000 clones, approximately 94% of them seen just once. This CDR3 spans 12 amino acids. The V end lost 3 bases, the J end lost 3 bases, and 6 bases lay between the germline ends. The germline CDR1 and CDR2 sequences are LNHNV and YYDKDF (reference sequence). This clone was picked up one time. Its cognate antigen is unknown. This sequence was found in a human donor who received an intestinal transplant. The starting material was unstimulated CD8+ T cells sorted from spleen or lymph node cells, obtained before intestinal transplant. This chain connects TRBV15 to TRBJ2-7; D gene unclear. CDR3 sequence (DNA): TGTGCCACCAGCAGGAATCTCTACGAGCAGTACTTC. Translation gives CATSRNLYEQYF.